The clone carrying this T cell receptor beta chain came up many times. As yet, its antigen is unknown. This record belongs to a study of T cells in Graves' hyperthyroidism and ophthalmopathy. General observations from the study: Expanded thyroid clonotypes (above 0.001) were mostly also found in blood.

The source material, RNA transcripts, was used to amplify TCR beta CDR3 regions. Initially, a first-round RT-PCR of the TCR CDR3 employed the HTBI primer set. TCRdb called the multiplex PCR reads again in MiXCR, with one record for every CDR3 protein. The sample gives approximately 370,000 distinct CDR3 sequences, about 18% of which show up once; more than 30% is in the top ten. The receptor's source is a woman in her twenties or thirties with Graves' hyperthyroidism that later progressed to Graves' ophthalmopathy. Sequencing was performed on blood.

The CDR3 here is CASSSLQGTMGEQYF. In DNA, the CDR3 is TGCGCCAGCAGTTCCCTACAGGGTACCATGGGAGAGCAGTACTTC. The chain couples TRBV5-1 to TRBJ2-7, with D perhaps TRBD1 (6 bases). There are 15 residues in the CDR3. Per the germline V gene, CDR1 is SGHRS and CDR2 is YFSETQ. V was trimmed by 5 bases and J by 7 bases, leaving 22 bases between them.